The 12 T cell receptor beta chains presented below share a single source sample, sequenced in a study of cytomegalovirus exposure and HLA in healthy donors. Primers included in the PCR were 60 Vbeta and 13 Jbeta primers. The assay was immunoSEQ multiplex PCR, and TCRdb's table has in-frame clones only and misses some. Here the sample spans hundreds of thousands of clones, roughly 83% being singletons. Material for sequencing was PBMCs. These receptors were taken from a boy aged 2 to 10 in good health and CMV-seronegative.

V is TRBV7-8 and J is TRBJ2-7, with a weak D call TRBD2 (5 bases). V gave up 6 bases and J gave up 5 bases, with 20 bases separating them. The CDR3 extends over 15 amino acids. Per germline, CDR1 SGHVS and CDR2 FQNEAQ. The CDR3 region has the DNA TGTGCCAGCAGTCCCGCGGTCGAGGGCAACGACGAGCAGTACTTC. Translation: CASSPAVEGNDEQYF. The full variable domain, rest sourced from reference TRBV7-8 and TRBJ2-7, is GAGVSQSPRYKVAKRGQDVALRCDPISGHVSLFWYQQALGQGPEFLTYFQNEAQLDKSGLPSDRFFAERPEGSVSTLKIQRTQQEDSAVYLCASSPAVEGNDEQYFGPGTRLTVT.

The V and J genes are TRBV15 and TRBJ2-7, with 7 bases aligning to TRBD2. The V and J ends lost 5 bases and 0 bases, in that order; junction bases with no gene match: 4. Germline V gene sequence: CDR1 LNHNV, CDR2 YYDKDF (reference sequence). The CDR3 totals 14 residues. CDR3 region: CATSGAGVSYEQYF. The DNA for the CDR3 is TGTGCCACCAGCGGTGCGGGGGTCTCCTACGAGCAGTACTTC.

V is TRBV6-5 and J is TRBJ2-2; D gene uncertain. The CDR3 has 14 residues. Trimming took off 4 bases at V and 3 bases at J, with 9 bases between the two ends. Germline CDR1 MNHEY, CDR2 SVGAGI. The CDR3: CASSSMVYTGELFF. DNA of the CDR3: TGTGCCAGCAGTTCTATGGTATACACCGGGGAGCTGTTTTTT.

The chain uses TRBV19 and TRBJ1-1; the D gene is possibly TRBD1 (6 bases). The germline V gene encodes CDR1 LNHDA and CDR2 SQIVND (reference sequence). Trimming pared 3 bases from V and 3 bases from J, leaving 11 bases between. This CDR3 has 14 residues. The CDR3 DNA reads as TGTGCCAGTAGTATTTCTTCAGGGGACACTGAAGCTTTCTTT. Its protein product is CASSISSGDTEAFF.

The chain joins TRBV6-6 to TRBJ2-7; 7 positions agree with TRBD1. Per germline, CDR1 MNHNY and CDR2 SVGAGI (reference sequence). This CDR3 contains 14 residues. Unmatched junction bases numbered 6, after V lost 5 bases and J lost 2 bases. The CDR3 spells CASSHGDRAYEQYF. In nucleotides, the CDR3 is TGTGCCAGCAGTCACGGGGACAGAGCCTACGAGCAGTACTTC.

This clone turned up a few times. The rearrangement links TRBV6-5 to TRBJ2-1, with D possibly matching TRBD2 (6 bases). In germline, CDR1 is MNHEY, CDR2 SVGAGI. V was clipped by 6 bases and J by 6 bases, with 18 bases between them. The CDR3 runs 15 residues. CDR3 protein: CASSPYGGEANEQFF. CDR3 nucleotide sequence: TGTGCCAGCAGCCCATACGGCGGGGAGGCCAATGAGCAGTTCTTC.

This clone was detected a few times. V and J are TRBV5-6 and TRBJ1-1, with 7 nucleotides matching TRBD1. Germline CDR1 and CDR2: SGHDT and YYEEEE. With 3 bases clipped from V and 6 bases from J, the junction kept 2 bases outside the gene matches. The CDR3 loop spans 12 amino acids. CDR3 residues: CASSWGQSEAFF. In nucleotides, the CDR3 is TGTGCCAGCAGCTGGGGACAGTCTGAAGCTTTCTTT.

The rearrangement uses TRBV9 and TRBJ2-3, with a tentative D call TRBD1 (6 bases). Germline CDR1 is SGDLS and CDR2 is YYNGEE. V lost 1 base and J 1 base, leaving 10 bases between the germline ends. The CDR3 extends over 15 amino acids. DNA for the CDR3: TGTGCCAGCAGCGTAAGGGGGAGCGGCACAGATACGCAGTATTTT. Protein: CASSVRGSGTDTQYF. Filled out from reference TRBV9 and TRBJ2-3, the complete variable domain reads DSGVTQTPKHLITATGQRVTLRCSPRSGDLSVYWYQQSLDQGLQFLIQYYNGEERAKGNILERFSAQQFPDLHSELNLSSLELGDSALYFCASSVRGSGTDTQYFGPGTRLTVL.

The genes are TRBV4-2 and TRBJ2-1; 8 nucleotides line up with TRBD2. The CDR3 is 15 residues long. Trimming took 1 base from V and 9 from J; bases not matched to a gene: 8. Germline loops: CDR1 LGHNA, CDR2 YNFKEQ. CDR3 in DNA: TGTGCCAGCAGCCAAGCACTAGCAACTAGCGGTGAGCAGTTCTTC. Its protein product is CASSQALATSGEQFF.

This clone appeared a single time. This chain connects TRBV7-9 to TRBJ2-4; TRBD2 is a possible D gene (5 bases). The CDR3 spans 12 residues. Germline CDR1 reads SEHNR; CDR2 reads FQNEAQ (reference sequence). V lost 4 bases, J lost 10 bases, and 11 bases lay in between. The CDR3 sequence: CASSSGGLIQYF. Written as DNA, the CDR3 is TGTGCCAGCAGCTCGGGCGGGTTGATTCAGTACTTC. Supplemented by reference TRBV7-9 and TRBJ2-4, the full variable domain reads DTGVSQNPRHKITKRGQNVTFRCDPISEHNRLYWYRQTLGQGPEFLTYFQNEAQLEKSRLLSDRFSAERPKGSFSTLEIQRTEQGDSAMYLCASSSGGLIQYFGAGTRLSVL.

This clone was observed a handful of times. V gene TRBV5-4 combines with J gene TRBJ2-7, with 10 positions matching TRBD2. The CDR3 spans 15 residues. Germline V lookup: CDR1 SGHNT, CDR2 YYREEE (reference sequence). The junction had 7 bases not matched to a gene; V was cut back by 2 bases and J by 5 bases. DNA for the CDR3: TGTGCCAGCAGCTTCCTTGGGAGCGGGAGGGACGAGCAGTACTTC. Its protein product is CASSFLGSGRDEQYF. The complete variable domain, with remaining parts taken from reference TRBV5-4 and TRBJ2-7, reads ETGVTQSPTHLIKTRGQQVTLRCSSQSGHNTVSWYQQALGQGPQFIFQYYREEENGRGNFPPRFSGLQFPNYSSELNVNALELDDSALYLCASSFLGSGRDEQYFGPGTRLTVT.

This chain connects TRBV7-8 to TRBJ2-1; 9 nucleotides line up with TRBD1. This CDR3 comprises 14 residues. Germline CDR1 reads SGHVS; CDR2 reads FQNEAQ. Trimming took 1 base from V and 6 from J; bases not matched to a gene: 1. The CDR3 DNA reads as TGTGCCAGCAGCTTAGTGACAGGGGGCAATGAGCAGTTCTTC. It encodes CASSLVTGGNEQFF.